This T cell receptor beta chain was retrieved from a study of blood T cell repertoires in COVID-19. Study as a whole: Samples taken during acute and convalescent COVID-19 were collected in the United States, Italy and Spain. The cDNA or gDNA used as material had been derived from T cells, B-cell-depleted T cells, or PBMCs.

In the original analysis: By means of reference gene primer amplification, nucleated cell counts were estimated. TCRdb keeps only in-frame clones here, not all; method: immunoSEQ multiplex PCR. V, J and clone size were drawn from that table, and D and trimming were deduced from the DNA. The repertoire includes about 140,000 clones, 70% to 90% of them detected once, and about 5.6% sits in the top ten. The sequence was obtained from a human donor in a cohort sampled during active COVID-19. The sample taken for sequencing was peripheral blood.

CDR3 nucleotides: TGTGCCAGCAGCGTAGGACTAACGCGGGCCGGGGAGCTGTTTTTT. Protein product: CASSVGLTRAGELFF. The chain uses TRBV9 and TRBJ2-2, with a tentative D call TRBD2 (5 bases). The CDR3 is made up of 15 amino acids. CDR1 is SGDLS, CDR2 YYNGEE, per germline. Trimming shortened V by 0 bases and J by 6 bases, and 12 bases separated the two germline ends.